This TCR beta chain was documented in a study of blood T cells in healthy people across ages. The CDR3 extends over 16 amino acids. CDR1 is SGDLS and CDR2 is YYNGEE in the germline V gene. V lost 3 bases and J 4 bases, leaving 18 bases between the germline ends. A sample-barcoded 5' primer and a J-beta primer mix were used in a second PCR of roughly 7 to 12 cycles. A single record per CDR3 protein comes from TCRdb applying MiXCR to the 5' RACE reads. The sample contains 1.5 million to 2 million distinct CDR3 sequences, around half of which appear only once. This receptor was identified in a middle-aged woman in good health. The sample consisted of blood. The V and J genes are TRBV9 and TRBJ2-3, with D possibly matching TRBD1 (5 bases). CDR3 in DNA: TGTGCCAGCAGCGGGGGCAGTCTACCCTCATCAGATACGCAGTATTTT. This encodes CASSGGSLPSSDTQYF.